This T cell receptor beta chain was documented in a study of OX40 agonist ivuxolimab in advanced cancers. The overall study: Ivuxolimab, which is an agonistic anti-OX40 (CD134) antibody, was administered to the patients.

Profiling relied on immunoSEQ multiplex PCR, and the TCRdb table lists in-frame clones only, not all of them. The profile shows some 77,000 clones, about 90% of them singletons. With V trimmed by 3 bases and J by 1 base, 2 bases remained unmatched. Germline V gene sequence: CDR1 SGHRS, CDR2 YFSETQ. This CDR3 is built from 16 residues. The receptor comes from an adult with an advanced solid tumor such as melanoma, head and neck, liver or kidney cancer. The gene calls are TRBV5-1 and TRBJ2-4, with 12 bases aligning to TRBD1. This sample comprised CD4+ or CD8+ T cells sorted from blood, obtained in a trial of the OX40 agonist ivuxolimab. DNA of the CDR3: TGCGCCAGCAGCTCGGGACAGGGGGCTGCCAAAAACATTCAGTACTTC. This translates into CASSSGQGAAKNIQYF.